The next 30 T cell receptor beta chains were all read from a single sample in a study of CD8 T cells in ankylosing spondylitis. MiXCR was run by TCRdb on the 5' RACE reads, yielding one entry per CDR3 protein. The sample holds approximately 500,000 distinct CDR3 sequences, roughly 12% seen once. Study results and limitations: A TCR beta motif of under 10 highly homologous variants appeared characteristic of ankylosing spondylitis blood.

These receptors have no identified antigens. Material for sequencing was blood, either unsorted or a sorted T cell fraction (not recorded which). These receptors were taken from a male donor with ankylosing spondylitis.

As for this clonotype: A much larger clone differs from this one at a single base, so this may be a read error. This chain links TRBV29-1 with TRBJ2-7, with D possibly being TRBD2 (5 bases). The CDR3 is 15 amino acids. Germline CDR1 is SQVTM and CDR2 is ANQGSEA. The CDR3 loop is CSVEDEQAEVSEQCF. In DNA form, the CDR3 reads TGCAGCGTTGAAGATGAGCAGGCCGAGGTTAGCGAGCAGTGCTTC.

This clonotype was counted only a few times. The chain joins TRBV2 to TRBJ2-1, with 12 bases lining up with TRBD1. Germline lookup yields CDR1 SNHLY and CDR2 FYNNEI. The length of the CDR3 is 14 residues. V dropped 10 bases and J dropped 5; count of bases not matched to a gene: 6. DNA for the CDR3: TGTGCCATTCCGGGACAGGGGGCTAACAATGAGCAGTTCTTC. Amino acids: CAIPGQGANNEQFF.

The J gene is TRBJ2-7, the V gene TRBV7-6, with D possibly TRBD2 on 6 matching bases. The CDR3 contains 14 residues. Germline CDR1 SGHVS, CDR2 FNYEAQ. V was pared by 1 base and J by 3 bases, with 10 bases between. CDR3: CASSLGTNLYEQYF. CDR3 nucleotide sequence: TGTGCCAGCAGCTTAGGGACTAACCTCTACGAGCAGTACTTC.

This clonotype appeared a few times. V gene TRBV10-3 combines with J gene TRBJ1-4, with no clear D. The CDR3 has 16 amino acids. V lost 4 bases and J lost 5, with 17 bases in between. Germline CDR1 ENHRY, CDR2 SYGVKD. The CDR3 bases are TGTGCCATCAGTGCCCGTTTCGTCGCCCGGAATGAAAAACTGTTTTTT. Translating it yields CAISARFVARNEKLFF.

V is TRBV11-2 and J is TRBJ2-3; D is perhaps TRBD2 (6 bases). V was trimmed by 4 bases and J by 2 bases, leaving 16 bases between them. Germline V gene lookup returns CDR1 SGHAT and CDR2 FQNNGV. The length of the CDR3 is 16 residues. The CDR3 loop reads CASSSVRGMYTDTQYF. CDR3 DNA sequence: TGTGCCAGCAGCTCGGTACGCGGGATGTACACAGATACGCAGTATTTT.

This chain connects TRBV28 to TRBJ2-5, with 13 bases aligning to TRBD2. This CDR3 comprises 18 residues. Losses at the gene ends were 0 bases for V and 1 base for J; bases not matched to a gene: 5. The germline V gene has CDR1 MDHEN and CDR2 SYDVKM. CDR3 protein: CASSLWRTSGSPQETQYF. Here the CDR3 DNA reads TGTGCCAGCAGTTTATGGCGGACTAGCGGGAGTCCCCAAGAGACCCAGTACTTC.

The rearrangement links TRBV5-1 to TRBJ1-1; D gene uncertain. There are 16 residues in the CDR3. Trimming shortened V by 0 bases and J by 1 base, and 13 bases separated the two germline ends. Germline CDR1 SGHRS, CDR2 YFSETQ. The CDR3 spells CASSLALGLTNTEAFF. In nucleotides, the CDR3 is TGCGCCAGCAGCTTGGCGTTAGGCCTTACGAACACTGAAGCTTTCTTT.

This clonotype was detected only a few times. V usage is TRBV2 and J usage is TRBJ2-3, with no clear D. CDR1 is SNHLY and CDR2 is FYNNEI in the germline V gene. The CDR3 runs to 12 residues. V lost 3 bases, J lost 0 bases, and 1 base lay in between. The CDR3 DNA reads TGTGCCAGCAGTGACAGCACAGATACGCAGTATTTT. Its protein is CASSDSTDTQYF.

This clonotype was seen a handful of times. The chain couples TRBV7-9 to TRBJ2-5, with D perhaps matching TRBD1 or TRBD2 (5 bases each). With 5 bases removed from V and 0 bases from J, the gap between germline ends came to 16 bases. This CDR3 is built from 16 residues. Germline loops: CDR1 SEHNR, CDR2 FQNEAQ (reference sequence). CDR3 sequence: CASSRDAAGYQETQYF. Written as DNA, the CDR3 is TGTGCCAGCAGCCGGGACGCTGCCGGCTACCAAGAGACCCAGTACTTC.

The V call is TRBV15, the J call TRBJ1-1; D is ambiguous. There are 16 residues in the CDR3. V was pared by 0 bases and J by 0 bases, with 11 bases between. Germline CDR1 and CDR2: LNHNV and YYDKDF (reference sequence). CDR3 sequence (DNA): TGTGCCACCAGCAGAGACCTTCGAAGTATGAACACTGAAGCTTTCTTT. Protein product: CATSRDLRSMNTEAFF.

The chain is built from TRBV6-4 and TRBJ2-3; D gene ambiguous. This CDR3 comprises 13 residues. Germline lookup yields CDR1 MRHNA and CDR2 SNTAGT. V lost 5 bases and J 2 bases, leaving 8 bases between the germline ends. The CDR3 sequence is CASSSEYTDTQYF. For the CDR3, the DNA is TGTGCCAGCAGTAGCGAATACACAGATACGCAGTATTTT.

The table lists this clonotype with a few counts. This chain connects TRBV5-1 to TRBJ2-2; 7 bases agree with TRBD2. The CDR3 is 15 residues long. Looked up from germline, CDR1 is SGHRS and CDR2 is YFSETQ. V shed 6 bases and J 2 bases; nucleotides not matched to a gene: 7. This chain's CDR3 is CASNSGAGNTGELFF. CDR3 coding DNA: TGCGCCAGCAACTCAGGAGCGGGAAACACCGGGGAGCTGTTTTTT.

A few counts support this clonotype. The CDR3 loop reads CASSIEQGGETDTQYF. DNA for the CDR3: TGTGCCAGTAGTATAGAACAGGGAGGAGAAACCGATACGCAGTATTTT. The rearrangement uses TRBV19 and TRBJ2-3; D assignment may be TRBD1 or TRBD2 (6 bases each). Germline V gene sequence: CDR1 LNHDA, CDR2 SQIVND (reference sequence). V was clipped by 0 bases and J by 6 bases, with 16 bases between them. The CDR3 spans 16 residues.

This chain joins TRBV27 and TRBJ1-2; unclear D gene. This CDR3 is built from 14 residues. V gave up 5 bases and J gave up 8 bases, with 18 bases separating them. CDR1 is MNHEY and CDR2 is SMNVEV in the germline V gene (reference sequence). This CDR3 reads CASSPLPILWGYTF. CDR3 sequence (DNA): TGTGCCAGCAGTCCCTTACCTATCCTTTGGGGCTACACCTTC.

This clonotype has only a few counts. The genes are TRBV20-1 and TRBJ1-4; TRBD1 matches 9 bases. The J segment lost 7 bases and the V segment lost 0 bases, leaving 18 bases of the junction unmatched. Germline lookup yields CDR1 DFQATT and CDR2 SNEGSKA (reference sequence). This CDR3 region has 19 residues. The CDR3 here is CSARDPRGQGRILGEKLFF. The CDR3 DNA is TGCAGTGCTAGAGATCCTAGGGGACAGGGTAGGATCCTGGGTGAAAAACTGTTTTTT.

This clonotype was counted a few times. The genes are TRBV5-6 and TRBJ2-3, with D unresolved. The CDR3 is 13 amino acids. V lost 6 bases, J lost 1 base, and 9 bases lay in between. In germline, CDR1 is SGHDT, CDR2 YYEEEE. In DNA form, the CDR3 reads TGTGCCAGCACCTGGTGGGGCACAGATACGCAGTATTTT. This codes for CASTWWGTDTQYF.

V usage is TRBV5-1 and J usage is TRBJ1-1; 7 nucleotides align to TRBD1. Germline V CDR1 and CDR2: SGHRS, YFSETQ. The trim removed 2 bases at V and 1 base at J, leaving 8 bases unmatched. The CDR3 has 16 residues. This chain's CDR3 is CASSLPPGTANTEAFF. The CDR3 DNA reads TGCGCCAGCAGCTTACCTCCCGGGACAGCGAACACTGAAGCTTTCTTT.

The CDR3 here is CASSLKLATGELFF. The CDR3 coding sequence is TGTGCCAGCAGCCTCAAACTAGCTACCGGGGAGCTGTTTTTT. The chain combines TRBV3-1 with TRBJ2-2; a weak D match, TRBD2 (6 bases). With 4 bases removed from V and 5 bases from J, the gap between germline ends came to 11 bases. The CDR3 is 14 residues long. Germline-derived CDR1 and CDR2 are LGHDT and YNNKEL (reference sequence).

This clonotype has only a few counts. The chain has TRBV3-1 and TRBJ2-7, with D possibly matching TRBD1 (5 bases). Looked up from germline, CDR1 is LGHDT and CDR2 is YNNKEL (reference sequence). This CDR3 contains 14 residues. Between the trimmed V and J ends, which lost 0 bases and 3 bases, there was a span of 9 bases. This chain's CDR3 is CASSQEPRGYEQYF. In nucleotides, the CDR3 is TGTGCCAGCAGCCAAGAGCCAAGGGGCTACGAGCAGTACTTC.

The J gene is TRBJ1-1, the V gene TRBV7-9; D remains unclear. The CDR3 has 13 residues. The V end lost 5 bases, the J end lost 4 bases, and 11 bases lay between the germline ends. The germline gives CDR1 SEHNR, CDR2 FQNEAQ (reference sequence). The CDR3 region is CASSQQRFTEAFF. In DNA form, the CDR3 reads TGTGCCAGCAGCCAACAGAGGTTCACTGAAGCTTTCTTT.

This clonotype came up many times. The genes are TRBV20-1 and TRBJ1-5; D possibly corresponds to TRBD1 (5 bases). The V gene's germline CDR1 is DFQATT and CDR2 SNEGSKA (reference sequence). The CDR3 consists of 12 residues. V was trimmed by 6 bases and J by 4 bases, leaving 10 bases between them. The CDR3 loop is CSASQGNQPQHF. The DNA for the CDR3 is TGCAGTGCGAGCCAGGGTAATCAGCCCCAGCATTTT.

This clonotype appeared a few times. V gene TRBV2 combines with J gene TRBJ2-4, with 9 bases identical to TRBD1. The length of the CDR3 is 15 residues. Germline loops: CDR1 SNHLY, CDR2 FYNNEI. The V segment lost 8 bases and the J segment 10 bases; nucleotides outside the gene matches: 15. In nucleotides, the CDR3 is TGTGCCAGCTCCCGAGAGACAGGGGGTGAGGATATTCAGTACTTC. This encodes CASSRETGGEDIQYF.

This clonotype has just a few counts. CDR3 DNA: TGCGCCAGCAGCCCCCAAGGAAGGTACGACCGCTATGGCTACACCTTC. Its translation: CASSPQGRYDRYGYTF. This chain uses TRBV5-1 with TRBJ1-2; D call uncertain. Trimming removed 4 bases from V and 4 bases from J, with 20 bases in between. This CDR3 comprises 16 residues. In germline, CDR1 is SGHRS, CDR2 YFSETQ.

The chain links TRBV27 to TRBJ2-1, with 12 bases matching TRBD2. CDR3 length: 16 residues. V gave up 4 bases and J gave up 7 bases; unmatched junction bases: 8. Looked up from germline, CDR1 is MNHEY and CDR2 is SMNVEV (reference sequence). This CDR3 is CASSWELAGGGNEQFF. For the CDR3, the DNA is TGTGCCAGCAGTTGGGAGCTAGCGGGAGGGGGGAATGAGCAGTTCTTC.

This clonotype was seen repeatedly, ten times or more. The CDR3 sequence is CSVEGQTIYEQYF. The CDR3 nucleotides read TGCAGCGTTGAGGGACAGACAATCTACGAGCAGTACTTC. V usage is TRBV29-1 and J usage is TRBJ2-7; 7 nucleotides line up with TRBD1. This CDR3 is built from 13 residues. Germline CDR1 reads SQVTM; CDR2 reads ANQGSEA. The trim removed 3 bases at V and 3 bases at J, leaving 5 bases unmatched.

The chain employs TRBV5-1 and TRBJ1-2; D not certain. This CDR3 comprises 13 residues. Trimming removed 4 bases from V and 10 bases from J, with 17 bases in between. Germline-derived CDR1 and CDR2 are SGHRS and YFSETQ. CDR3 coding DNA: TGCGCCAGCAGCGACCTGCTGGAAGGGAACTACACCTTC. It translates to CASSDLLEGNYTF.

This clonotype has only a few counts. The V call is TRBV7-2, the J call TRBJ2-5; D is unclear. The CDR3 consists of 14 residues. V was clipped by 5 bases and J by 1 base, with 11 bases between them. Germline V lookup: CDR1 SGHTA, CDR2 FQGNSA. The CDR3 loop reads CASSRDFLQETQYF. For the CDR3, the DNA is TGTGCCAGCAGCCGTGACTTCCTCCAAGAGACCCAGTACTTC.

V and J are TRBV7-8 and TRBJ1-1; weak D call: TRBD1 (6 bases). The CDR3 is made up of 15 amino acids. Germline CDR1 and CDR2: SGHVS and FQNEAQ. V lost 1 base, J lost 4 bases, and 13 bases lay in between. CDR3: CASSLDGGASTEAFF. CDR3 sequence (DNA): TGTGCCAGCAGCTTAGATGGGGGCGCATCCACTGAAGCTTTCTTT.

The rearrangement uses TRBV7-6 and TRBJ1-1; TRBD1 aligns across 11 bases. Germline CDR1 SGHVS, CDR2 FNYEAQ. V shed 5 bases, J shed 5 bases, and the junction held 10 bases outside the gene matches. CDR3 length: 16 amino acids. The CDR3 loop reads CASSAVRTGGLTEAFF. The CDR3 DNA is TGTGCCAGCAGCGCAGTCCGGACAGGGGGCTTGACTGAAGCTTTCTTT.

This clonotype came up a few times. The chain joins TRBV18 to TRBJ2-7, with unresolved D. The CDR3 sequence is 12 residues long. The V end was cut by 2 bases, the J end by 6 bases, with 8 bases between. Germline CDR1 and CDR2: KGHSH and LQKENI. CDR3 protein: CASSPGKSEQYF. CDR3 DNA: TGTGCCAGCTCACCAGGGAAATCCGAGCAGTACTTC.